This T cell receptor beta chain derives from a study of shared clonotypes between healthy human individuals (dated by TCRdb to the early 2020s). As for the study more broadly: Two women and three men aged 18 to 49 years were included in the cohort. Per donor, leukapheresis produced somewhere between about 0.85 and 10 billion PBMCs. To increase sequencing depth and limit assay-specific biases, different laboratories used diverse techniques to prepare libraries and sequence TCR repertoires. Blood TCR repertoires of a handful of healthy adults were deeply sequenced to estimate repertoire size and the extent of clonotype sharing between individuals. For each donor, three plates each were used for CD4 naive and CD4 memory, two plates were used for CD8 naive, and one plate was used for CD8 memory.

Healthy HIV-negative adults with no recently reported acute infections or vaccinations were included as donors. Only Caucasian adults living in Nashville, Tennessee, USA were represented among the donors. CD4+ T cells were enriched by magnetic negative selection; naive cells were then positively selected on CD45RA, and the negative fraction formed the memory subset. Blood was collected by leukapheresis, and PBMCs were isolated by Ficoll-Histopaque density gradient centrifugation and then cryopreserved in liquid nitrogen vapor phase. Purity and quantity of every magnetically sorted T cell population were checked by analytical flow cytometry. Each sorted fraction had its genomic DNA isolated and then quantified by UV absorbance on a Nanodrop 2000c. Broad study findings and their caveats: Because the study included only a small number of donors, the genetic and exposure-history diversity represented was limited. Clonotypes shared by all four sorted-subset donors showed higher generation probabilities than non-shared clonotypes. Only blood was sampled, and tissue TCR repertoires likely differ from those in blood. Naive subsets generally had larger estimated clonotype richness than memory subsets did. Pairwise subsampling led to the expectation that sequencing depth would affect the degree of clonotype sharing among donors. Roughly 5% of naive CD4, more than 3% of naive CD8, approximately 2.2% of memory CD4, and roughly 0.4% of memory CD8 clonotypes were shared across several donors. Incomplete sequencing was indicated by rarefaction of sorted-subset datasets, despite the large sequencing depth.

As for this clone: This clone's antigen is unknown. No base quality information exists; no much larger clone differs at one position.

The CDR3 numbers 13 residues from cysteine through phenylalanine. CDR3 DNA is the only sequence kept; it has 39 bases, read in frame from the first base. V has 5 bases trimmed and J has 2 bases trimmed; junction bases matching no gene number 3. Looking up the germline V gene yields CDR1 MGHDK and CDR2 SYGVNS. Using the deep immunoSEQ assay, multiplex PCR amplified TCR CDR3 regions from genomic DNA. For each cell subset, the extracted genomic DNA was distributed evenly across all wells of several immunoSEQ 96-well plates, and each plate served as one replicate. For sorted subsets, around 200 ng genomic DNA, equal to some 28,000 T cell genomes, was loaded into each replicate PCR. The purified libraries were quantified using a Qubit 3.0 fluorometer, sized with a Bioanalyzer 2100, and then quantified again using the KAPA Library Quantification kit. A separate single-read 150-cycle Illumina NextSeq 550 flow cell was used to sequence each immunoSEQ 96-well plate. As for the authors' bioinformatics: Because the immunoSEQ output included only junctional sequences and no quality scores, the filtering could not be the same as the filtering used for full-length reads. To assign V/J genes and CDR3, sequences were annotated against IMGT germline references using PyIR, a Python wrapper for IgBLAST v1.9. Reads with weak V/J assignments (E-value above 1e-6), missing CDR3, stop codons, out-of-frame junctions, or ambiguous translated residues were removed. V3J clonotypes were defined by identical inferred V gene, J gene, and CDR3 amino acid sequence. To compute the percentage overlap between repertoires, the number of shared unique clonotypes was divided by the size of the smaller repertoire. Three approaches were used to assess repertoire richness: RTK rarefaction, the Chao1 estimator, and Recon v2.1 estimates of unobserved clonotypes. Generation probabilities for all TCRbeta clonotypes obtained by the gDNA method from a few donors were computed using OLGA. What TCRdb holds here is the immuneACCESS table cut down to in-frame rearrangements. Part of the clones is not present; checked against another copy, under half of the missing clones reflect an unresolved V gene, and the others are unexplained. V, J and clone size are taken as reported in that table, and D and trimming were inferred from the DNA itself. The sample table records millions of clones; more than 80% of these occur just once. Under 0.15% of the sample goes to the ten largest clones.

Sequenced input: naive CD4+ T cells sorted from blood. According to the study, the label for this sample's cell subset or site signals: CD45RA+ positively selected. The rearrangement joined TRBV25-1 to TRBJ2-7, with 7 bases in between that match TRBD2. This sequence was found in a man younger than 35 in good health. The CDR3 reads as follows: CASSPGGTYEQYF. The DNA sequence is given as TGTGCCAGCAGTCCGGGGGGAACCTACGAGCAGTACTTC.